These 12 T cell receptor beta chains originate from one sample sequenced in a study of blood T cell repertoires in COVID-19. The assay was immunoSEQ multiplex PCR, and TCRdb's table has in-frame clones only and misses some. In the table there are some 180,000 clones, approximately 84% of which are singletons. The specimen was peripheral blood. The receptor source for this set is a woman aged 80 or older with COVID-19, enrolled during active disease.

This chain uses TRBV7-9 with TRBJ1-2; 10 positions agree with TRBD1. The CDR3 runs 16 residues. The germline gives CDR1 SEHNR, CDR2 FQNEAQ (reference sequence). V lost 2 bases, J lost 2 bases, and 5 bases stayed unmatched. CDR3 DNA: TGTGCCAGCAGCTTATTAGGACAGGGGGAAAACTATGGCTACACCTTC. The encoded protein is CASSLLGQGENYGYTF. Based on the CDR3 plus reference TRBV7-9 and TRBJ1-2, the full variable domain is DTGVSQNPRHKITKRGQNVTFRCDPISEHNRLYWYRQTLGQGPEFLTYFQNEAQLEKSRLLSDRFSAERPKGSFSTLEIQRTEQGDSAMYLCASSLLGQGENYGYTFGSGTRLTVV.

This clone was recorded once. The chain recombines TRBV19 with TRBJ1-1; D ambiguous. Looked up from germline, CDR1 is LNHDA and CDR2 is SQIVND (reference sequence). Trimming removed 1 base at V and 0 bases at J, with 12 bases between. The CDR3 is 16 amino acids. The CDR3 sequence is CASSIVLIRLNTEAFF. Written as DNA, the CDR3 is TGTGCCAGTAGTATAGTACTGATCCGCCTGAACACTGAAGCTTTCTTT.

The chain is built from TRBV28 and TRBJ2-3, with a tentative D call TRBD2 (6 bases). V was trimmed by 3 bases and J by 6 bases, leaving 16 bases between them. CDR3 length: 15 residues. The germline V gene encodes CDR1 MDHEN and CDR2 SYDVKM. The CDR3 here is CASSFARGYSDTQYF. CDR3 nucleotides: TGTGCCAGCAGTTTCGCCCGGGGGTACAGTGATACGCAGTATTTT.

The rearrangement links TRBV3-1 (or the pseudogene TRBV3-2) to TRBJ1-1; no clear D gene. Looked up from germline, CDR1 is LGHDT and CDR2 is YNNKEL (reference sequence). The CDR3 consists of 16 residues. V was trimmed by 2 bases and J by 5 bases, leaving 18 bases between them. CDR3 sequence (DNA): TGTGCCAGCAGCCAAACATTCGGCGGCGCGGGGACTGAAGCTTTCTTT. Protein: CASSQTFGGAGTEAFF.

This clone showed up just a few times. The rearrangement links TRBV5-8 to TRBJ2-7; the match to TRBD2 covers 7 bases. After removal of 2 bases from V and 2 bases from J, the junction contained 10 bases not matched to a gene. Germline CDR1 SGHTS, CDR2 YDEGEE. The CDR3 has 16 residues. In DNA, the CDR3 is TGTGCCAGCAGCTTTAGTCGGGGGGTTTTAGCCTACGAGCAGTACTTC. Translating it yields CASSFSRGVLAYEQYF.

There are a few counts of this clone. This chain links TRBV27 with TRBJ1-2; 11 nucleotides agree with TRBD1. The CDR3 is made up of 15 amino acids. Germline lookup yields CDR1 MNHEY and CDR2 SMNVEV (reference sequence). Trimming cost V 0 bases and J 4 bases; bases outside gene matches: 1. The CDR3 reads CASSLSGQGAYGYTF. Written as DNA, the CDR3 is TGTGCCAGCAGTTTATCCGGACAGGGGGCCTATGGCTACACCTTC.

V and J are TRBV20-1 and TRBJ2-3; D unresolved. V lost 6 bases to trimming and J lost 5 bases, with 9 bases between them. This CDR3 is built from 11 residues. Germline CDR1 DFQATT, CDR2 SNEGSKA (reference sequence). CDR3 residues: CSAAGVDTQYF. CDR3 bases: TGCAGTGCCGCCGGAGTAGATACGCAGTATTTT.

V gene TRBV6-5 combines with J gene TRBJ2-3; 8 bases agree with TRBD2. CDR3 size: 14 residues. The V and J ends lost 1 base and 4 bases, in that order; junction bases with no gene match: 1. Germline lookup yields CDR1 MNHEY and CDR2 SVGAGI. CDR3 amino acids: CASSYWTSSDTQYF. CDR3 sequence (DNA): TGTGCCAGCAGTTACTGGACTAGCTCAGATACGCAGTATTTT.

This clone was detected once. This sequence joins TRBV2 and TRBJ2-1, with 10 bases that match TRBD2. The CDR3 sequence is 15 residues long. Germline V lookup: CDR1 SNHLY, CDR2 FYNNEI. Trimming took 7 bases from V and 4 from J; bases not matched to a gene: 7. The CDR3 reads CASKGERGGYNEQFF. CDR3 nucleotides: TGTGCCAGCAAAGGGGAGCGGGGGGGGTACAATGAGCAGTTCTTC.

The chain carries TRBV20-1 and TRBJ1-2; 8 nucleotides align to TRBD1. Looked up from germline, CDR1 is DFQATT and CDR2 is SNEGSKA (reference sequence). The ends lost 3 bases at V and 0 bases at J; junction bases unmatched: 12. The CDR3 spans 17 residues. The CDR3 DNA follows: TGCAGTGCTAGTCTGGACAGGGCGCCTCCAGCTAACTATGGCTACACCTTC. This encodes CSASLDRAPPANYGYTF.

The CDR3 is CASSLPVGGIGEKLFF. DNA for the CDR3: TGCGCCAGCAGCTTGCCGGTAGGGGGCATTGGTGAAAAACTGTTTTTT. The chain carries TRBV5-1 and TRBJ1-4; TRBD1 matches 7 bases. CDR3 length: 16 residues. V was clipped by 1 base and J by 7 bases; unmatched bases: 10. CDR1 is SGHRS, CDR2 YFSETQ, per germline.

The chain joins TRBV24-1 to TRBJ2-5; perhaps TRBD1 as D (6 bases). The CDR3 is 15 residues long. Trimming pared 4 bases from V and 5 bases from J, leaving 16 bases between. Looked up from germline, CDR1 is KGHDR and CDR2 is SFDVKD. The CDR3 spells CATSDPGQIKETQYF. The CDR3 DNA is TGTGCCACCAGTGACCCAGGACAGATTAAGGAGACCCAGTACTTC.